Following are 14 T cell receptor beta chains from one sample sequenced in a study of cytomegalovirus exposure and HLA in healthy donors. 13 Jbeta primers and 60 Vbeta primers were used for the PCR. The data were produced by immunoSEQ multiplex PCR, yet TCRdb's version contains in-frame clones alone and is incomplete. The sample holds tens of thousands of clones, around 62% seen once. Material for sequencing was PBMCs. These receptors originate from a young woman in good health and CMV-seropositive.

CDR3 coding DNA: TGTGCCAGCAGTGAAGTTGAGGGACTACCAATTCGAGAGACCCAGTACTTC. It translates to CASSEVEGLPIRETQYF. The chain has TRBV6-1 and TRBJ2-5; 7 bases agree with TRBD2. Germline V gene data show CDR1 as MNHNS and CDR2 as SASEGT. V lost 1 base and J lost 4; bases outside the gene matches: 12. This CDR3 spans 17 amino acids.

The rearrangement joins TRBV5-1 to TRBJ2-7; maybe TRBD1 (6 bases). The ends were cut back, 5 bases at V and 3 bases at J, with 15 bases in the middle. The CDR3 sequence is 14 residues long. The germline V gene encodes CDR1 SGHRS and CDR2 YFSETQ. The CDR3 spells CASRRQVQLYEQYF. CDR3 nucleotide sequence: TGCGCCAGCAGAAGACAGGTCCAACTCTACGAGCAGTACTTC.

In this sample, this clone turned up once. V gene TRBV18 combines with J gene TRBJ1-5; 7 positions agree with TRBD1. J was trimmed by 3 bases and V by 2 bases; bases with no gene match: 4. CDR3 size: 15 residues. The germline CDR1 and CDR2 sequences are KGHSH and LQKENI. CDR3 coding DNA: TGTGCCAGCTCACCAGACAGGGTCCCCAATCAGCCCCAGCATTTT. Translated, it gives CASSPDRVPNQPQHF.

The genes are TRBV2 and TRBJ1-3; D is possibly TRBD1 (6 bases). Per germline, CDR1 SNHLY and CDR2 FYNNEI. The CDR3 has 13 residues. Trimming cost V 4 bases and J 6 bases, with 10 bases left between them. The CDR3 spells CASSAGVVNTIYF. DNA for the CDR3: TGTGCCAGCAGTGCAGGGGTCGTAAACACCATATATTTT. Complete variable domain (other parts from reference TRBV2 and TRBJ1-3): EPEVTQTPSHQVTQMGQEVILRCVPISNHLYFYWYRQILGQKVEFLVSFYNNEISEKSEIFDDQFSVERPDGSNFTLKIRSTKLEDSAMYFCASSAGVVNTIYFGEGSWLTVV.

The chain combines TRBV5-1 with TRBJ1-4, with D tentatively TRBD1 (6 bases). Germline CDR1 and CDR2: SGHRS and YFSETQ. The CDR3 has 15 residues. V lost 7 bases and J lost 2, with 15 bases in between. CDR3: CASGDRGATNEKLFF. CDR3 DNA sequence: TGCGCCAGCGGGGACCGGGGGGCTACTAATGAAAAACTGTTTTTT.

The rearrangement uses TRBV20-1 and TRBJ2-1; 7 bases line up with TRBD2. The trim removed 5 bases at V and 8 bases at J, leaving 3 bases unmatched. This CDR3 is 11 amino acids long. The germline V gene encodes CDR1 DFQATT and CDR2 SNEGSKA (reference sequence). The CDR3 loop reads CSAGEGHEQFF. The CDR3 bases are TGCAGTGCTGGGGAGGGCCATGAGCAGTTCTTC.

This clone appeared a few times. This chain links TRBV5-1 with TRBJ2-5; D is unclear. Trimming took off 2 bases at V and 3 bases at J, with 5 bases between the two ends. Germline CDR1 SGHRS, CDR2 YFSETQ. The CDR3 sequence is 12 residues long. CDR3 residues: CASSLPEETQYF. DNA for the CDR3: TGCGCCAGCAGCTTACCAGAAGAGACCCAGTACTTC. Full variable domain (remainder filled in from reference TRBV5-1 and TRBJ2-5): KAGVTQTPRYLIKTRGQQVTLSCSPISGHRSVSWYQQTPGQGLQFLFEYFSETQRNKGNFPGRFSGRQFSNSRSEMNVSTLELGDSALYLCASSLPEETQYFGPGTRLLVL.

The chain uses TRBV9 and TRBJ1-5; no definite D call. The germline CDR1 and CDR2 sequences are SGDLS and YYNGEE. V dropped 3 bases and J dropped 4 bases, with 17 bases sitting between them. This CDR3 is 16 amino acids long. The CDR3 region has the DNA TGTGCCAGCAGCGATACCCCTGTACAGTTAAATCAGCCCCAGCATTTT. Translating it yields CASSDTPVQLNQPQHF.

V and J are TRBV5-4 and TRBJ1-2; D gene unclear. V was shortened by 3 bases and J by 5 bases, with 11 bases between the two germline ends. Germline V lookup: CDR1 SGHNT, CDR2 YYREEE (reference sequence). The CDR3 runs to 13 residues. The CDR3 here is CASSSGDGYGYTF. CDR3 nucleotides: TGTGCCAGCAGCTCCGGAGACGGGTATGGCTACACCTTC.

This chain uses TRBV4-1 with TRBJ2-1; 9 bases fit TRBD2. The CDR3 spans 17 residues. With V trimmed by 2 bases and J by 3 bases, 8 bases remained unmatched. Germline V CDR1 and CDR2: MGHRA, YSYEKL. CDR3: CASSQPGKRGVYNEQFF. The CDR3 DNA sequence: TGCGCCAGCAGCCAACCCGGAAAGCGGGGGGTCTACAATGAGCAGTTCTTC.

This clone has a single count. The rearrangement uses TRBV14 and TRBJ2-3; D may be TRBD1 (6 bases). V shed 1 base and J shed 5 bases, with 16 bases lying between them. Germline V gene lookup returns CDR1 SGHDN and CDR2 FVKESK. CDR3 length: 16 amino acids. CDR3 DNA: TGTGCCAGCAGCCAAGGCCAGGGGCAGGGCATAGATACGCAGTATTTT. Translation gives CASSQGQGQGIDTQYF.

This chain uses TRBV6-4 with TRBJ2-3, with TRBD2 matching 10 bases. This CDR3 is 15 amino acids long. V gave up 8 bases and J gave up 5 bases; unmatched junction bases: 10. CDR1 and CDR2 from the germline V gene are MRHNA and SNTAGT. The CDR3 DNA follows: TGTGCCAGCTCTATTAGCGGGGGGCCCGGAGATACGCAGTATTTT. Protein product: CASSISGGPGDTQYF.

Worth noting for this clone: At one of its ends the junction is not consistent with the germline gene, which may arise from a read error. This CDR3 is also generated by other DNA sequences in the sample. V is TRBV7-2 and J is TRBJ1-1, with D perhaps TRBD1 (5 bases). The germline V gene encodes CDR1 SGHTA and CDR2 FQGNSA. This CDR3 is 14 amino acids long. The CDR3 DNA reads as TGTGCCAGTAGCTTAAGGTTAGAGGGGCGGGGAGCTTTCTTT. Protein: CASSLRLEGRGAFF.

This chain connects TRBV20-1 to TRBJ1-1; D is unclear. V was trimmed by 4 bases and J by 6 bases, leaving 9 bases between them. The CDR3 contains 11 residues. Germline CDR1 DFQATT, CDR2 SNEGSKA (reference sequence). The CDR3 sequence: CSAKPGAEAFF. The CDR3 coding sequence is TGCAGTGCTAAACCAGGCGCTGAAGCTTTCTTT.